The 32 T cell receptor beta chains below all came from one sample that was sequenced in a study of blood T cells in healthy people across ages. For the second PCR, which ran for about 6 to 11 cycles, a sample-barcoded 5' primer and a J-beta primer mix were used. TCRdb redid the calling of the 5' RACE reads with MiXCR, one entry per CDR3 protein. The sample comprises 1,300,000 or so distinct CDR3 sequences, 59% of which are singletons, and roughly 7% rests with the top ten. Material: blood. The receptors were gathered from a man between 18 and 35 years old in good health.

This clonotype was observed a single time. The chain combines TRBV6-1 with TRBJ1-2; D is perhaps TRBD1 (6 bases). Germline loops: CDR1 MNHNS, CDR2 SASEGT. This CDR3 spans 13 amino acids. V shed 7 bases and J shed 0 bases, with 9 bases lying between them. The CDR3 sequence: CASKDSPNYGYTF. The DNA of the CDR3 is TGTGCCAGCAAGGACAGTCCTAACTATGGCTACACCTTC.

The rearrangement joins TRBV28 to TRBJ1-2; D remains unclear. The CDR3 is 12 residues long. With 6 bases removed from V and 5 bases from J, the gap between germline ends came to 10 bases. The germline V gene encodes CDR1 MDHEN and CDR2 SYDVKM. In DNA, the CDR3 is TGTGCCAGCAGCCCTACCATGTATGGCTACACCTTC. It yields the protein CASSPTMYGYTF.

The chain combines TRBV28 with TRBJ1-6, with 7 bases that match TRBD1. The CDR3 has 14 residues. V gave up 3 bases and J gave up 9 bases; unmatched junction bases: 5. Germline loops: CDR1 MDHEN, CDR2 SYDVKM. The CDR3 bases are TGTGCCAGCAGTTTCTGGACAGGTAGTTCACCCCTCCACTTT. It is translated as CASSFWTGSSPLHF. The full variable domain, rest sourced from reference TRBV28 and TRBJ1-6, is DVKVTQSSRYLVKRTGEKVFLECVQDMDHENMFWYRQDPGLGLRLIYFSYDVKMKEKGDIPEGYSVSREKKERFSLILESASTNQTSMYLCASSFWTGSSPLHFGNGTRLTVT.

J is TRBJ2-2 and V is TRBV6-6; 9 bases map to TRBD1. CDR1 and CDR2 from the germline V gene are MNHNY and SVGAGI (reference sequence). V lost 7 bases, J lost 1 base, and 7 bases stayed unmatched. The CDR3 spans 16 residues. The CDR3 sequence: CASTNPGQGNTGELFF. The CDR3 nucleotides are TGTGCCAGCACCAATCCGGGACAGGGGAACACCGGGGAGCTGTTTTTT.

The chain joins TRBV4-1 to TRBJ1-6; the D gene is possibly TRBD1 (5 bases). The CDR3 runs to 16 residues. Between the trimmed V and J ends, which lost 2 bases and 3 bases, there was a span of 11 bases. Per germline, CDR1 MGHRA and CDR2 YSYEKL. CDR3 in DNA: TGCGCCAGCAGCCAACCTCTCAGGGTCTATAATTCACCCCTCCACTTT. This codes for CASSQPLRVYNSPLHF.

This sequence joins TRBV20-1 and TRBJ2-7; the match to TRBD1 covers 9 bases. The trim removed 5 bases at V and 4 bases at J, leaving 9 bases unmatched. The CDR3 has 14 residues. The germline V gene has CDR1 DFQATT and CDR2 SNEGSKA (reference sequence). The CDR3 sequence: CSAPPRQGGYEQYF. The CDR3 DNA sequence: TGCAGTGCTCCCCCAAGACAGGGGGGGTACGAGCAGTACTTC.

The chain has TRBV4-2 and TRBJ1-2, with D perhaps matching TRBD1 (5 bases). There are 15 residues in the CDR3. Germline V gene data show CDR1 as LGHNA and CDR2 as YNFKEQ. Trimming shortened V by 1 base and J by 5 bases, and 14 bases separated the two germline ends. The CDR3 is CASSQVRGGLYGYTF. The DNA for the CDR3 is TGTGCCAGCAGCCAAGTTAGGGGAGGTTTGTATGGCTACACCTTC.

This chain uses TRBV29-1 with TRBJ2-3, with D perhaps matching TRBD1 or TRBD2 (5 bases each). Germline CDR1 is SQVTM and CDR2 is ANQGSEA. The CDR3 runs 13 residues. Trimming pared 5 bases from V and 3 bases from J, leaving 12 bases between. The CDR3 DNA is TGCAGCGTTCTGGGACCTCAAACAGATACGCAGTATTTT. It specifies CSVLGPQTDTQYF.

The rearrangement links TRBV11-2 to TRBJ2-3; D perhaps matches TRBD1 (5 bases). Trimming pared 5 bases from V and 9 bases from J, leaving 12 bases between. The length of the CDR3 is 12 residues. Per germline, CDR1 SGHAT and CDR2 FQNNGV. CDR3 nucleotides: TGTGCCAGCAGCCATACAGGATCAACGCAGTATTTT. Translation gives CASSHTGSTQYF.

CDR3 in DNA: TGTGCCAGCAGTGAACCCCTACCCGAAGAGACCCAGTTCTTC. It specifies CASSEPLPEETQFF. The chain recombines TRBV2 with TRBJ2-1; D not resolved. V lost 2 bases and J 13 bases, leaving 18 bases between the germline ends. The length of the CDR3 is 14 residues. CDR1 SNHLY and CDR2 FYNNEI come from the germline V gene.

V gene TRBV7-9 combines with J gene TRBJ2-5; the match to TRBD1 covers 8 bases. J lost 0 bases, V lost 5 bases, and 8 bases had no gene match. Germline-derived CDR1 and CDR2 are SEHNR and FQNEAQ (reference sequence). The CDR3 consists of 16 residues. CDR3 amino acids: CASSPGQGQYQETQYF. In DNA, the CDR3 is TGTGCCAGCAGCCCAGGACAGGGACAATACCAAGAGACCCAGTACTTC.

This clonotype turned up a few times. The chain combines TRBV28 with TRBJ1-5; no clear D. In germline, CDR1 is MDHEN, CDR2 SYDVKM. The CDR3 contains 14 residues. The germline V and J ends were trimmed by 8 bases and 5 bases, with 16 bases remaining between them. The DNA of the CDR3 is TGTGCCAGCCACGACCTCCTCCCCGATCAGCCCCAGCATTTT. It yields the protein CASHDLLPDQPQHF.

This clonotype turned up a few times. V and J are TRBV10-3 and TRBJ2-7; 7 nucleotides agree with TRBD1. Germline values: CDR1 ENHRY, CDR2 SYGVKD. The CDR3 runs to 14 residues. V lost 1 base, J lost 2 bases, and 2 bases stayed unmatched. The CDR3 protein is CAISEFGTAYEQYF. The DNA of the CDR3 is TGTGCCATCAGTGAGTTTGGGACAGCCTACGAGCAGTACTTC.

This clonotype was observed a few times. CDR3 sequence: CASSQDRYSFNYGYTF. The CDR3 DNA reads TGTGCCAGCAGCCAAGATAGGTACTCATTTAACTATGGCTACACCTTC. V is TRBV4-2 and J is TRBJ1-2; D is ambiguous. This CDR3 contains 16 residues. The V gene's germline CDR1 is LGHNA and CDR2 YNFKEQ. V was shortened by 0 bases and J by 1 base, with 12 bases between the two germline ends.

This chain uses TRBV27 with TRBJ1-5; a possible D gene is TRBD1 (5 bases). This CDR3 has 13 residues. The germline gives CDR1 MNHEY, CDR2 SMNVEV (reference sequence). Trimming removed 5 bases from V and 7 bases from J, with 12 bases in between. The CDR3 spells CASSVWGNQPQHF. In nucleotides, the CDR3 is TGTGCCAGCAGTGTATGGGGGAACCAGCCCCAGCATTTT.

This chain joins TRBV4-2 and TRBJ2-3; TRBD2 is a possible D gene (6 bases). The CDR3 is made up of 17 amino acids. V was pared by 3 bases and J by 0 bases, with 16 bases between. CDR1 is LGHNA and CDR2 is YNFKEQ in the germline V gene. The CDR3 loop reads CASSHSPERASTDTQYF. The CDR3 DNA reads TGTGCCAGCAGCCACAGTCCTGAGCGGGCTAGCACAGATACGCAGTATTTT.

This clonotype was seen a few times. CDR3 DNA: TGTGCCAGCTTCCTCCCCGGCAGGGGAAATGAAAAACTGTTTTTT. It yields the protein CASFLPGRGNEKLFF. The chain recombines TRBV6-6 with TRBJ1-4; D may be TRBD1 (6 bases). The germline V gene encodes CDR1 MNHNY and CDR2 SVGAGI (reference sequence). V was shortened by 8 bases and J by 5 bases, with 18 bases between the two germline ends. This CDR3 spans 15 amino acids.

This CDR3 reads CASSLGASGTNEQFF. The CDR3 coding sequence is TGTGCCAGCAGCTTAGGGGCTAGCGGGACCAATGAGCAGTTCTTC. The genes are TRBV7-6 and TRBJ2-1; 9 positions agree with TRBD2. The germline V gene has CDR1 SGHVS and CDR2 FNYEAQ. The V gene end was trimmed by 1 base and the J gene end by 6 bases; junction bases not matched to a gene: 4. This CDR3 has 15 residues.

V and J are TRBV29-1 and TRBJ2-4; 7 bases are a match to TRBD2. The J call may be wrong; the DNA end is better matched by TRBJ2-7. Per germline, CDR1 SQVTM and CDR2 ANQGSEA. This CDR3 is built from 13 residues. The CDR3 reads CSAGVTGGYEQYF. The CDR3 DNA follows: TGCAGCGCTGGGGTCACCGGGGGGTACGAGCAGTACTTC.

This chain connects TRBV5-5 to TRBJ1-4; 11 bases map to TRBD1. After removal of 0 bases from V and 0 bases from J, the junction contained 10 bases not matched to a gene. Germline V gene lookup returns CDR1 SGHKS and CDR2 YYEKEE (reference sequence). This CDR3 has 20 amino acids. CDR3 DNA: TGTGCCAGCAGCTTGGCCGGCGGGACAGGGGGTTTTGCAACTAATGAAAAACTGTTTTTT. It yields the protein CASSLAGGTGGFATNEKLFF.

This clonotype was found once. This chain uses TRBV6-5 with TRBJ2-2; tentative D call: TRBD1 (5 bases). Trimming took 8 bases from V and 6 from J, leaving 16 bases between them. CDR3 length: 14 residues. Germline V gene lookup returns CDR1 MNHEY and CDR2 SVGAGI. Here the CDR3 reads CASRPQSRAGELFF. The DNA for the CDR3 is TGTGCCAGCCGACCCCAATCCAGGGCCGGGGAGCTGTTTTTT.

The CDR3 DNA reads as TGTGCCAGCAGTTTCGGCGGGGGGGCTCGAGAGACCCAGTACTTC. This encodes CASSFGGGARETQYF. The chain has TRBV27 and TRBJ2-5, with 9 bases that match TRBD2. The germline CDR1 and CDR2 sequences are MNHEY and SMNVEV (reference sequence). The trim removed 3 bases at V and 4 bases at J, leaving 6 bases unmatched. The CDR3 runs 15 residues.

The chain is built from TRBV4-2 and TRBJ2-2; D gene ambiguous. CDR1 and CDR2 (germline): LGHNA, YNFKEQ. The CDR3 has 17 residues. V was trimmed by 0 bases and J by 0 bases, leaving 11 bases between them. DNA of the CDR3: TGTGCCAGCAGCCAAGACGATATACTGGCGAACACCGGGGAGCTGTTTTTT. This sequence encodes CASSQDDILANTGELFF.

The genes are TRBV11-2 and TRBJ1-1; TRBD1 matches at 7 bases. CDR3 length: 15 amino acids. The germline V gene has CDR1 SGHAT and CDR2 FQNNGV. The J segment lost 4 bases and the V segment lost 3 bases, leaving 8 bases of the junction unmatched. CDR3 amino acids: CASSFREGAGTEAFF. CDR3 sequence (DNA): TGTGCCAGCAGCTTTCGGGAGGGGGCGGGCACTGAAGCTTTCTTT. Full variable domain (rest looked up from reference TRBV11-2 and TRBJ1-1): EAGVAQSPRYKIIEKRQSVAFWCNPISGHATLYWYQQILGQGPKLLIQFQNNGVVDDSQLPKDRFSAERLKGVDSTLKIQPAKLEDSAVYLCASSFREGAGTEAFFGQGTRLTVV.

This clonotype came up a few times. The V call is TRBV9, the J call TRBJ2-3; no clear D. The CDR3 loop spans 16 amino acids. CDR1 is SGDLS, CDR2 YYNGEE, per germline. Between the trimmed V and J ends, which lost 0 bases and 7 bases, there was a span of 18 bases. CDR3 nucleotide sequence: TGTGCCAGCAGCGTAGGGATGGCTCCGGGTCCGTATACGCAGTATTTT. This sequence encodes CASSVGMAPGPYTQYF.

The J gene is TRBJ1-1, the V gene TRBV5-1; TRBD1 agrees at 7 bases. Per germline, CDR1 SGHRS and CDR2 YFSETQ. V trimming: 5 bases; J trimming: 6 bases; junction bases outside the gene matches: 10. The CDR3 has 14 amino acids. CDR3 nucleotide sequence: TGCGCCAGCAGAGAAGACAGGGTTGTTTCTGAAGCTTTCTTT. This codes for CASREDRVVSEAFF.

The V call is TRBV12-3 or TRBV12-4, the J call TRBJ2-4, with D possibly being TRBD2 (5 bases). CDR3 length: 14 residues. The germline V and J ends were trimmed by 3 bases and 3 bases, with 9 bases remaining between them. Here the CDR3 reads CASSFLRDKNIQYF. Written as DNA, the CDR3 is TGTGCCAGCAGTTTTCTGAGGGACAAAAACATTCAGTACTTC.

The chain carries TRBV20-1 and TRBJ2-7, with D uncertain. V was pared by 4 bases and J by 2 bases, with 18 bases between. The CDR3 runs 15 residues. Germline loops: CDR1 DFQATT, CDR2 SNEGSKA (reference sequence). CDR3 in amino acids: CSAKFSAPVAYEQYF. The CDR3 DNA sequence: TGCAGTGCTAAATTCTCGGCTCCGGTCGCCTACGAGCAGTACTTC.

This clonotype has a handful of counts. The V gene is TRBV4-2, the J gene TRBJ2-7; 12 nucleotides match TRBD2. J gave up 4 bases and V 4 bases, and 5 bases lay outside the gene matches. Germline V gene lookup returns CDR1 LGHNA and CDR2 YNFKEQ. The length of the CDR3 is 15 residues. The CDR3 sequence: CASSPTSGGGYEQYF. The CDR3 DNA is TGTGCCAGCAGCCCGACTAGCGGGGGAGGTTACGAGCAGTACTTC.

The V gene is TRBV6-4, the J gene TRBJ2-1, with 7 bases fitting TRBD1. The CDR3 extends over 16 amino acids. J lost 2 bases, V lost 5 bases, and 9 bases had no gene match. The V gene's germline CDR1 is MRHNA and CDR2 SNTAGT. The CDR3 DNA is TGTGCCAGCAGTCTAAAGACAGGGACGCCCTACAATGAGCAGTTCTTC. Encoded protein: CASSLKTGTPYNEQFF.

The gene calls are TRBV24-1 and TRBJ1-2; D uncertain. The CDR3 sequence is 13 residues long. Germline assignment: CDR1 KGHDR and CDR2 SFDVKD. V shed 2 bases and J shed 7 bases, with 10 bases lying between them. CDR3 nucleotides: TGTGCCACCAGTGATTCCACCGAGAGTGGCTACACCTTC. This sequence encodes CATSDSTESGYTF.

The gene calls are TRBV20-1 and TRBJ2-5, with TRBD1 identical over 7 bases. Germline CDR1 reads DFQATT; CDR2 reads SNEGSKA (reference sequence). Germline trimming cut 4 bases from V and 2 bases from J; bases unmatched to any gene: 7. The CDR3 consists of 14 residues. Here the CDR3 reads CSANDRELQETQYF. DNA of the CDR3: TGCAGTGCTAATGACAGGGAACTACAAGAGACCCAGTACTTC.